This TCR beta chain was recorded in a study of beta chain features in type 1 diabetes. Study-wide results and caveats: Moderate but significant shortening of TCRB CDR3s was recorded in all four CD4+ subsets from Type 1 diabetes patients.

The entirety of the isolated RNA underwent reverse transcription, so expressed TCRB transcripts were sequenced. Clones were sequenced by immunoSEQ multiplex PCR, and TCRdb holds only the in-frame ones, with some missing. The table lists over 150,000 clones, around 8.4% of them singletons. The table lists this clone with a few counts. Its antigen is not known. The CDR3 is 16 amino acids. Germline values: CDR1 SQVTM, CDR2 ANQGSEA. Trimming removed 4 bases at V and 1 base at J, with 16 bases between. Via CD45RO/CCR7/CD25/CD127/CD95/CD27, cells of the CD4+ naive, central memory, regulatory and stem cell-like memory subsets were sorted.

Specimen: central memory CD4+ T cells from blood. V is TRBV29-1 and J is TRBJ2-2; tentative D call: TRBD2 (7 bases). This clonotype originated in a woman younger than 35 with type 1 diabetes. The CDR3 sequence: CSVGGAASGNTGELFF. The DNA of the CDR3 is TGCAGCGTTGGGGGGGCGGCTAGCGGGAACACCGGGGAGCTGTTTTTT.